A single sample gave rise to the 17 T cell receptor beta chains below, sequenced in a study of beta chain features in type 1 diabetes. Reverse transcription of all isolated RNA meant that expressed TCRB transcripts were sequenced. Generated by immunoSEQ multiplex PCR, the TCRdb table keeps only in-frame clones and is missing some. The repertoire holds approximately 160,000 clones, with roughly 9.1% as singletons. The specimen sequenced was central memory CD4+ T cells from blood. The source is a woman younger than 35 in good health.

CDR3 protein: CASSLRPQSDTQYF. The DNA of the CDR3 is TGCGCCAGCAGCTTGCGTCCCCAGTCAGATACGCAGTATTTT. J is TRBJ2-3 and V is TRBV5-1; D is unclear. The CDR3 loop spans 14 amino acids. With 1 base removed from V and 4 bases from J, the gap between germline ends came to 10 bases. Germline V gene lookup returns CDR1 SGHRS and CDR2 YFSETQ.

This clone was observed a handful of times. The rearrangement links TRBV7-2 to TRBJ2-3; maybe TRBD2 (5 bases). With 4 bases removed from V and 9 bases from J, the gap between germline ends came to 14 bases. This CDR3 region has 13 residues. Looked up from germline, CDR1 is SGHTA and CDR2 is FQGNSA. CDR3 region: CASSSGFTRTQYF. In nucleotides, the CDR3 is TGTGCCAGCAGCTCGGGATTCACAAGGACGCAGTATTTT.

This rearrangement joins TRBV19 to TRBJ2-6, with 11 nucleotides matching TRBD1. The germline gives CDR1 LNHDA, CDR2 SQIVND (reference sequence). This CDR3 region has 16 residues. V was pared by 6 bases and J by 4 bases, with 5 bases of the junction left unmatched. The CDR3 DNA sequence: TGTGCCAGTAGCTTCGGACAGGGGGCCGGGGCCAACGTCCTGACTTTC. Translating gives CASSFGQGAGANVLTF.

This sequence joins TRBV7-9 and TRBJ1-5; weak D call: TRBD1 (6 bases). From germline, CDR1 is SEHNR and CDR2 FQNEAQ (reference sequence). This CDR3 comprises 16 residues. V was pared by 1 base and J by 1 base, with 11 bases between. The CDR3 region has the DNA TGTGCCAGCAGCTTAGATGGCAGGGGAAGCAATCAGCCCCAGCATTTT. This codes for CASSLDGRGSNQPQHF.

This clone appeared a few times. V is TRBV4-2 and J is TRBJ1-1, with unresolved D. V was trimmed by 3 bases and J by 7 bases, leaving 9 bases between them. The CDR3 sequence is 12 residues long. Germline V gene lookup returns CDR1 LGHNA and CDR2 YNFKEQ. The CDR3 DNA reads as TGTGCCAGCAGCCATCGGGATCGTGAAGCTTTCTTT. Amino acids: CASSHRDREAFF.

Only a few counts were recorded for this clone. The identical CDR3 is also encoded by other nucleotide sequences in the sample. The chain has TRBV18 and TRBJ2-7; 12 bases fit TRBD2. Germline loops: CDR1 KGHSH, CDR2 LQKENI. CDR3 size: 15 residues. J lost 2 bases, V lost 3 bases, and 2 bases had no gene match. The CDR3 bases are TGTGCCAGCTCACCGACTAGCGGGGGAGCCTACGAGCAGTACTTC. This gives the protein CASSPTSGGAYEQYF. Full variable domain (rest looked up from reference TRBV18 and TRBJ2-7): NAGVMQNPRHLVRRRGQEARLRCSPMKGHSHVYWYRQLPEEGLKFMVYLQKENIIDESGMPKERFSAEFPKEGPSILRIQQVVRGDSAAYFCASSPTSGGAYEQYFGPGTRLTVT.

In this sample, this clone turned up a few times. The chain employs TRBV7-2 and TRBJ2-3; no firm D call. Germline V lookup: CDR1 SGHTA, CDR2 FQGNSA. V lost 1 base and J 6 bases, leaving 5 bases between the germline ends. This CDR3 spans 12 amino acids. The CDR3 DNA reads TGTGCCAGCAGCTTAGTCCCGGATACGCAGTATTTT. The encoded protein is CASSLVPDTQYF.

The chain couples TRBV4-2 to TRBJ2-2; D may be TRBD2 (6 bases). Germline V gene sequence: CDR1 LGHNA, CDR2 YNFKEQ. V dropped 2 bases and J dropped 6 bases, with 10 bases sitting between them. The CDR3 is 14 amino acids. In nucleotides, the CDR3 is TGTGCCAGCAGCCAACGGGGGACTCCCGGGGAGCTGTTTTTT. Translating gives CASSQRGTPGELFF.

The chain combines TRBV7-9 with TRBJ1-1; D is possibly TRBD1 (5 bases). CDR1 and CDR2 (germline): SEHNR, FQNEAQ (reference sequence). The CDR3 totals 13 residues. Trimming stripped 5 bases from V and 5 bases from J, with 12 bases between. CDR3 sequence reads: CASSLPRGTEAFF. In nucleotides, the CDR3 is TGTGCCAGCAGCCTCCCTCGGGGGACTGAAGCTTTCTTT.

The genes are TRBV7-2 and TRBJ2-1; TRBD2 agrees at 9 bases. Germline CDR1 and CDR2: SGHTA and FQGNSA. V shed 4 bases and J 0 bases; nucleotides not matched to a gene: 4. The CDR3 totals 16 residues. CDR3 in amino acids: CASSSNSGSSYNEQFF. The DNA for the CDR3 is TGTGCCAGCAGCTCTAATAGCGGGAGCTCCTACAATGAGCAGTTCTTC.

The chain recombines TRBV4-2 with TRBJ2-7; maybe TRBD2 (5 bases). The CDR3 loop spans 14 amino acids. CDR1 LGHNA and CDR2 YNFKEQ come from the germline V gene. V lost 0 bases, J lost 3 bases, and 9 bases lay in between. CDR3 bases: TGTGCCAGCAGCCAAGATATGGACTTCTACGAGCAGTACTTC. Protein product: CASSQDMDFYEQYF.

The CDR3: CASTGPGLAGANEQFF. The CDR3 DNA reads TGTGCCAGCACGGGACCGGGACTAGCGGGAGCCAATGAGCAGTTCTTC. V gene TRBV11-3 combines with J gene TRBJ2-1, with 14 positions matching TRBD2. CDR3 length: 16 amino acids. Trimming cost V 7 bases and J 6 bases; bases outside gene matches: 8. Germline lookup yields CDR1 SGHNT and CDR2 YENEEA.

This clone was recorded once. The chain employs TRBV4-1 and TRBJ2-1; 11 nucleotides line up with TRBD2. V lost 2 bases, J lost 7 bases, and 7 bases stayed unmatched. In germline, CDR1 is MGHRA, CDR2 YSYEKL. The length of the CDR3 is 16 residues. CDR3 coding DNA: TGCGCCAGCAGCCAAATTAGCGGGAGGGCCAGTAATGAGCAGTTCTTC. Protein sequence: CASSQISGRASNEQFF.

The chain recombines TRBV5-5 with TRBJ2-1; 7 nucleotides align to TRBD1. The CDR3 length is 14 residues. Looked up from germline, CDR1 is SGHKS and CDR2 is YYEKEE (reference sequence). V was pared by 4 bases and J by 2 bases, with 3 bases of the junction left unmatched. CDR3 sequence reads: CASSPGGPYNEQFF. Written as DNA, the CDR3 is TGTGCCAGCAGCCCAGGGGGACCCTACAATGAGCAGTTCTTC. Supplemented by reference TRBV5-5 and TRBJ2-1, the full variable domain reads DAGVTQSPTHLIKTRGQQVTLRCSPISGHKSVSWYQQVLGQGPQFIFQYYEKEERGRGNFPDRFSARQFPNYSSELNVNALLLGDSALYLCASSPGGPYNEQFFGPGTRLTVL.

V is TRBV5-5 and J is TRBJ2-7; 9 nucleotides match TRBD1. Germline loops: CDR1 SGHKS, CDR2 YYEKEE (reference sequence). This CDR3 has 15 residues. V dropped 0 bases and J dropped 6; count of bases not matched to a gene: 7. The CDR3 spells CASSLEGQGHREQYF. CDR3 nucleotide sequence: TGTGCCAGCAGCTTGGAGGGACAGGGCCATCGCGAGCAGTACTTC. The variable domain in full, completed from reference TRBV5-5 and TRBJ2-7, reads DAGVTQSPTHLIKTRGQQVTLRCSPISGHKSVSWYQQVLGQGPQFIFQYYEKEERGRGNFPDRFSARQFPNYSSELNVNALLLGDSALYLCASSLEGQGHREQYFGPGTRLTVT.

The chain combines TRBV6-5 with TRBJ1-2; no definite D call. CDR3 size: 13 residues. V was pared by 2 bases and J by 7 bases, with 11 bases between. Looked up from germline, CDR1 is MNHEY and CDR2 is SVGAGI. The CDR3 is CASSYEWRSGYTF. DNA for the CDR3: TGTGCCAGCAGTTACGAGTGGCGGTCTGGCTACACCTTC.

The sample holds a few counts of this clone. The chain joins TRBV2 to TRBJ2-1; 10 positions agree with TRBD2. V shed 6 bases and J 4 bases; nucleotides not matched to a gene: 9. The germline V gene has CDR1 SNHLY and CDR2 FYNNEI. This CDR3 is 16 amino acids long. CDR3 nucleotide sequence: TGTGCCAGCAGGGCCGGGACTAGCGCACGGTACAATGAGCAGTTCTTC. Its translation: CASRAGTSARYNEQFF.